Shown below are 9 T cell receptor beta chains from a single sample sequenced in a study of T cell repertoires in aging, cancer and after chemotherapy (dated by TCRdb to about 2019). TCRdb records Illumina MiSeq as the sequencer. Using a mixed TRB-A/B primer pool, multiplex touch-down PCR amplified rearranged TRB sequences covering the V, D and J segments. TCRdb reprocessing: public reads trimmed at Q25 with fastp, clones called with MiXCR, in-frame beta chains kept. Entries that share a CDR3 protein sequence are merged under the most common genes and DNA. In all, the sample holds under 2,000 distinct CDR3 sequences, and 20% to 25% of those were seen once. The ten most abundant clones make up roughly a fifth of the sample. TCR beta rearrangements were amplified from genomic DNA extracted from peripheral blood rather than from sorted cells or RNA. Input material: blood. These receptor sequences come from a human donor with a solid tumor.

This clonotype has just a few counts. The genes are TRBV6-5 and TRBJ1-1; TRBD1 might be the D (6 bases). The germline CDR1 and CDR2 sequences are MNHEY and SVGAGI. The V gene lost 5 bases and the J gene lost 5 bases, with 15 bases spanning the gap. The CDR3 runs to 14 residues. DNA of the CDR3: TGTGCCAGCAGTCTACAGGGTATTAAGACTGAAGCTTTCTTT. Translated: CASSLQGIKTEAFF.

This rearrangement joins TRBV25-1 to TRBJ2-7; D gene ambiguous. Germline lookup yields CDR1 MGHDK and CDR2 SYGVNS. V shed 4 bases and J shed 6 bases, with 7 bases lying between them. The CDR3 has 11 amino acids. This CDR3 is CASSAVSEQYF. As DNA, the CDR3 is TGTGCCAGCAGTGCCGTAAGCGAGCAGTACTTC.

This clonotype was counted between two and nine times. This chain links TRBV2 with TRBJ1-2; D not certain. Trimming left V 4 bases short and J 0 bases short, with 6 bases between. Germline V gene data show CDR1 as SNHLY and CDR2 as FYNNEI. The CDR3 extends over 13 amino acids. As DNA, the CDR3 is TGTGCCAGCAGTGGGCAGTCTAACTATGGCTACACCTTC. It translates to CASSGQSNYGYTF.

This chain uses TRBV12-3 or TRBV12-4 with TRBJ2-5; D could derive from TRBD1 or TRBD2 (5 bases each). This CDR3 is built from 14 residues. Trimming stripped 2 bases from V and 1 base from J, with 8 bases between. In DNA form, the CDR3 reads TGTGCCAGCAGTTTATGGGGGAGCCAAGAGACCCAGTACTTC. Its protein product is CASSLWGSQETQYF.

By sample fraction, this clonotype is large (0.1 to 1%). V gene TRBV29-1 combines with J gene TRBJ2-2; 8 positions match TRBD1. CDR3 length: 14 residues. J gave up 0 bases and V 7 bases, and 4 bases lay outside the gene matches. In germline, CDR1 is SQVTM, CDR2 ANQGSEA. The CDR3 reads CSAPGGSNTGELFF. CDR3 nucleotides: TGCAGCGCCCCAGGGGGCTCGAACACCGGGGAGCTGTTTTTT.

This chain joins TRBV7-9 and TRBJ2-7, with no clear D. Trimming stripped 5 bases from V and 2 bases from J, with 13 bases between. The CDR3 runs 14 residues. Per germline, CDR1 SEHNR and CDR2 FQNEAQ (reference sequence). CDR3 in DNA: TGTGCCAGCAGCCCCCGGTACGGAACCTACGAGCAGTACTTC. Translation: CASSPRYGTYEQYF.

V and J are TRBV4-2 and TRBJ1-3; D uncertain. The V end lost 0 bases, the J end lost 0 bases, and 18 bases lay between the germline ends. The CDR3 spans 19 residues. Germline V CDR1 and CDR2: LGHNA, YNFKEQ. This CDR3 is CASSQDLGGLPLSGNTIYF. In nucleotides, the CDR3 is TGTGCCAGCAGCCAAGATCTCGGAGGATTACCCCTCTCTGGAAACACCATATATTTT.

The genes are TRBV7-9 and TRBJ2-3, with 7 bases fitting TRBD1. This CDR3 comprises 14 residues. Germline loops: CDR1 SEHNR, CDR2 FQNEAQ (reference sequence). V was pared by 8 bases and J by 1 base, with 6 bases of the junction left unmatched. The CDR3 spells CASYRDSGTDTQYF. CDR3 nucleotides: TGTGCCAGCTACCGGGACAGTGGCACAGATACGCAGTATTTT.

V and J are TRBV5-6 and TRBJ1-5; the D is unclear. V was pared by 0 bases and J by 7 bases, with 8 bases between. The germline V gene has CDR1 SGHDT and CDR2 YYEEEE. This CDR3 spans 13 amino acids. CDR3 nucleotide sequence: TGTGCCAGCAGCTTGGGTAACGGGCAGCCCCAGCATTTT. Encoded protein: CASSLGNGQPQHF.